This T cell receptor (beta chain) emerged from a study of molecular identifiers for immune sequencing clone quantification. General study findings and limits: Sizes of clones that are highly expanded could be underestimated (if identical TCR molecules share a barcode).

V was trimmed by 0 bases and J by 5 bases, leaving 5 bases between them. The germline gives CDR1 SEHNR, CDR2 FQNEAQ (reference sequence). CDR3 length equals 12 residues. At least ten counts were recorded for this clonotype. Its antigen is not known. Previously reported methods and listed TCR primers produced the bulk TCR libraries. TCRdb reprocessed the PCR reads via MiXCR and lists one record per CDR3 protein. The sample consists of 85,000 to 95,000 distinct CDR3 sequences, 19% of them appearing once. This sequence was found in a human donor in good health. Some libraries in this study had Jurkat cell RNA spiked in. Sequenced: naive CD8+ T cells from blood, with Jurkat cell RNA spiked in. The subset denotes: FACS-sorted CD8+CD4-CCR7+CD45RA+ naive T cells. V gene TRBV7-9 combines with J gene TRBJ2-7, with TRBD2 as a possible D gene (5 bases). DNA for the CDR3: TGTGCCAGCAGCTTAGCGAGGGACGAGCAGTACTTC. It encodes CASSLARDEQYF.